One sample yielded the 14 T cell receptor beta chains listed below, sequenced in a study of post-analysis software for immune sequencing data. General study results and limits: Patients had higher frequencies than controls of about 5 TRBV segments, including TRBV5-6, TRBV5-1 and TRBV20-1.

The library was made from cDNA and included unique molecular identifiers. One entry per CDR3 protein results from TCRdb running MiXCR on the PCR reads. The repertoire has hundreds of thousands of distinct CDR3 sequences, about 40% of them found once; the top ten carry 1.5% to 2%. Antigens for these TCRs are unknown. Source material: blood. These receptors were collected from a girl aged 5-17 years with multiple sclerosis.

This clonotype has at least ten counts. This chain connects TRBV7-9 to TRBJ2-5, with D perhaps matching TRBD2 (5 bases). Trimming cost V 5 bases and J 2 bases, with 12 bases left between them. Germline CDR1 and CDR2: SEHNR and FQNEAQ (reference sequence). The CDR3 sequence is 14 residues long. The CDR3: CASSPRTPQETQYF. The CDR3 nucleotides read TGTGCCAGCAGCCCCCGGACTCCTCAAGAGACCCAGTACTTC.

This clonotype occurred once. This chain joins TRBV20-1 and TRBJ2-1, with no clear D. The germline CDR1 and CDR2 sequences are DFQATT and SNEGSKA (reference sequence). There are 16 residues in the CDR3. V dropped 0 bases and J dropped 3 bases, with 15 bases sitting between them. In DNA, the CDR3 is TGCAGTGCTAGAGATGGTCGCGAGTCGGTCTACAATGAGCAGTTCTTC. It specifies CSARDGRESVYNEQFF.

The CDR3, as DNA: TGTGCCAGCAGTTACCCCCTTGAAGGTGGACAGAGGAACACTGAAGCTTTCTTT. Translated: CASSYPLEGGQRNTEAFF. The chain joins TRBV6-5 to TRBJ1-1, with D possibly matching TRBD1 (6 bases). From germline, CDR1 is MNHEY and CDR2 SVGAGI. Trimming shortened V by 2 bases and J by 1 base, and 20 bases separated the two germline ends. The CDR3 length is 18 residues.

This clonotype was seen just once. The genes are TRBV5-1 and TRBJ2-7; no clear D gene. The CDR3 totals 13 residues. Germline V gene lookup returns CDR1 SGHRS and CDR2 YFSETQ. Trimming left V 0 bases short and J 5 bases short, with 9 bases between. As DNA, the CDR3 is TGCGCCAGCAGCTTGGCAGGCAAAAACGAGCAGTACTTC. Its translation is CASSLAGKNEQYF.

This clonotype was found a few times. The chain combines TRBV10-3 with TRBJ1-6, with a weak D call TRBD1 (6 bases). V dropped 3 bases and J dropped 4 bases, with 13 bases sitting between them. The CDR3 is made up of 16 amino acids. From germline, CDR1 is ENHRY and CDR2 SYGVKD. CDR3 protein: CAISDHRVVYNSPLHF. As DNA, the CDR3 is TGTGCCATCAGTGATCACAGGGTCGTGTATAATTCACCCCTCCACTTT.

The count of this clonotype is one. The chain is built from TRBV29-1 and TRBJ2-5, with 9 bases aligning to TRBD1. J was trimmed by 13 bases and V by 4 bases; bases with no gene match: 16. Germline V gene lookup returns CDR1 SQVTM and CDR2 ANQGSEA. CDR3 length: 14 amino acids. This chain's CDR3 is CSVALTGGRVERYF. CDR3 sequence (DNA): TGCAGCGTTGCCCTGACAGGGGGACGCGTTGAGCGGTACTTC.

The chain carries TRBV29-1 and TRBJ2-6; D may correspond to TRBD1 or TRBD2 (5 bases each). CDR3 length equals 12 residues. From germline, CDR1 is SQVTM and CDR2 ANQGSEA. V was shortened by 8 bases and J by 4 bases, with 9 bases between the two germline ends. The CDR3 sequence is CSHRGGANVLTF. CDR3 nucleotide sequence: TGCAGCCATCGGGGCGGGGCCAACGTCCTGACTTTC. The full variable domain, in which reference TRBV29-1 and TRBJ2-6 provide the parts outside the CDR3, is SAVISQKPSRDICQRGTSLTIQCQVDSQVTMMFWYRQQPGQSLTLIATANQGSEATYESGFVIDKFPISRPNLTFSTLTVSNMSPEDSSIYLCSHRGGANVLTFGAGSRLTVL.

Remarks on this clonotype: At one boundary the junction diverges from the germline segment, which might be a read error. The J gene is TRBJ1-2, the V gene TRBV6-5; the D gene is possibly TRBD1 (6 bases). Per the germline V gene, CDR1 is MNHEY and CDR2 is SVGAGI. There are 15 residues in the CDR3. The CDR3 nucleotides read TGTGCCAGCACCAAATGGGGGGGCTGGGGCTATGGCCACACCTTC. Translation gives CASTKWGGWGYGHTF.

The table lists this clonotype with a few counts. The chain employs TRBV7-6 and TRBJ2-5; D is uncertain. From germline, CDR1 is SGHVS and CDR2 FNYEAQ. The CDR3 loop spans 11 amino acids. V lost 1 base, J lost 7 bases, and 4 bases lay in between. The CDR3: CASSLGWTQYF. CDR3 nucleotide sequence: TGTGCCAGCAGCTTAGGGTGGACCCAGTACTTC. Full variable domain (missing parts from reference TRBV7-6 and TRBJ2-5): GAGVSQSPRYKVTKRGQDVALRCDPISGHVSLYWYRQALGQGPEFLTYFNYEAQQDKSGLPNDRFSAERPEGSISTLTIQRTEQRDSAMYRCASSLGWTQYFGPGTRLLVL.

The chain carries TRBV4-2 and TRBJ2-7; perhaps TRBD2 as D (5 bases). The J call may be wrong; the DNA end is better matched by TRBJ2-4. The CDR3 loop spans 14 amino acids. Germline V CDR1 and CDR2: LGHNA, YNFKEQ. This CDR3 is CASSVGGGKNIQYF. The CDR3 nucleotides are TGTGCCAGCAGTGTAGGCGGAGGCAAAAACATTCAGTACTTC.

This chain joins TRBV6-6 and TRBJ1-5; 7 nucleotides agree with TRBD1. Germline loops: CDR1 MNHNY, CDR2 SVGAGI (reference sequence). The CDR3 runs to 16 residues. Trimming at V came to 6 bases and at J to 5 bases, leaving 13 bases not matched to a gene. The CDR3 region has the DNA TGTGCCAGCAGCCCAAGTCGACAGGGAGGGCATCAGCCCCAGCATTTT. Encoded protein: CASSPSRQGGHQPQHF.

The chain has TRBV4-1 and TRBJ2-1; tentative D call: TRBD2 (5 bases). V was cut by 2 bases and J by 8 bases, with 16 bases left in between. Per germline, CDR1 MGHRA and CDR2 YSYEKL. CDR3 size: 15 residues. CDR3 sequence reads: CASSQTLGSGDEQFF. In DNA, the CDR3 is TGCGCCAGCAGCCAAACTCTCGGCTCCGGGGATGAGCAGTTCTTC.

The chain is built from TRBV6-1 and TRBJ2-1, with TRBD2 as a possible D gene (6 bases). Germline V gene data show CDR1 as MNHNS and CDR2 as SASEGT. CDR3 length: 15 amino acids. V lost 4 bases, J lost 1 base, and 11 bases lay in between. The CDR3 bases are TGTGCCAGCAGTGCCAGGGACTTGTCCTACAATGAGCAGTTCTTC. Its protein product is CASSARDLSYNEQFF.

V usage is TRBV4-1 and J usage is TRBJ1-6; D ambiguous. CDR1 MGHRA and CDR2 YSYEKL come from the germline V gene. V was clipped by 0 bases and J by 10 bases, with 7 bases between them. The CDR3 totals 13 residues. The DNA for the CDR3 is TGCGCCAGCAGCCAAGATCCGGGATCACCCCTCCACTTT. Its protein is CASSQDPGSPLHF.